This TCR beta chain originates from a study of T cell repertoires in cytomegalovirus infection. Study information: The study used recently identified HLA-C-restricted and well-studied HLA-B-restricted CMV epitopes. CMV infection together with matching HLA type was indicated by public TCR beta signatures.

CDR1 and CDR2 (germline): SGHVS, FNYEAQ. The CDR3 runs to 15 residues. The junction had 12 bases not matched to a gene; V was cut back by 5 bases and J by 8 bases. Regarding this clonotype: Its specificity is unknown.

Overall study findings and caveats: Adding up the frequency of public TCR beta families identified people who carried CMV plus the relevant HLA. Within the response measured ex vivo, HLA-C-restricted CMV-specific TCR beta clonotypes were dominant.

A single record per CDR3 protein comes from TCRdb applying MiXCR to the reads. The sample gives a few hundred thousand distinct CDR3 sequences, just under 30% of which show up once; roughly 20% is in the top ten. This sequence originates from a human donor in good health (CMV status not recorded). Some clones in this sample may be carry-over from other donors' samples. Material: cultured PBMCs, obtained from culture after CMV antigen stimulation. This sequence joins TRBV7-6 and TRBJ1-2, with 9 bases lining up with TRBD1. Written as DNA, the CDR3 is TGTGCCAGCAGCATTCTCCGGGACAGGGTTGGCGGCTACACCTTC. Translated, it gives CASSILRDRVGGYTF.